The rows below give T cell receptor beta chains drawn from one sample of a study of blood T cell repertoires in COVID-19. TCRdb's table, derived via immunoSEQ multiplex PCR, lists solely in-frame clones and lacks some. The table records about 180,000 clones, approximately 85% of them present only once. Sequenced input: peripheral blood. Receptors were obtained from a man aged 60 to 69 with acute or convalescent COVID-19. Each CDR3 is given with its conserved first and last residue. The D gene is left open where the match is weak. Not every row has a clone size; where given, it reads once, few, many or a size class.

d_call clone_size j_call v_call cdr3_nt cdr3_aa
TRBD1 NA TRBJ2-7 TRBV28 TGTGCCAGCAGTCCGTACAGGGGGTCCTACGAGCAGTACTTC CASSPYRGSYEQYF
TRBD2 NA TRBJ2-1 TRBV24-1 TGTGCCACCAGTGACTCCTCTAGCGGGTACTACAATGAGCAGTTCTTC CATSDSSSGYYNEQFF
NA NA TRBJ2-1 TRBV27 TGTGCCAGCAGCATGAGCGGGTCCTACAATGAGCAGTTCTTC CASSMSGSYNEQFF
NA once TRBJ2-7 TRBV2 TGTGCCAGCAGTGAACAGGGGCTCTACGAGCAGTACTTC CASSEQGLYEQYF
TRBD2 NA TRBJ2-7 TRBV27 TGTGCCAGCAGTTCTACCGCTAGCGGGAGGAAGAATCAGTACTTC CASSSTASGRKNQYF
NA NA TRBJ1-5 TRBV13 TGTGCCAGCAGCTTAGGCGGGGGAGGGAACAATCAGCCTCAGCATTTT CASSLGGGGNNQPQHF
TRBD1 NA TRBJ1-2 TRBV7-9 TGTGCCAGCAGCTTACCGGGACAGGTGCGCTATGGCTACACCTTC CASSLPGQVRYGYTF
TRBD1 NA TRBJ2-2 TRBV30 TGTGCCTGGAGTTCCCGACAGGGGCGCTTTGTTCTAACCGGGGAGCTGTTTTTT CAWSSRQGRFVLTGELFF
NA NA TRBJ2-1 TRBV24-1 TGTGCCACCAGTGAAACCGGGACTTTATACAATGAGCAGTTCTTC CATSETGTLYNEQFF
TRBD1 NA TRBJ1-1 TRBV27 TGTGCCAGCAGTACCGGGACAGGGGGCCGCAGGAACACTGAAGCTTTCTTT CASSTGTGGRRNTEAFF
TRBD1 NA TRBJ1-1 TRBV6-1 TGTGCCAGCCAAAGTCGGACAGGATTGAACACTGAAGCTTTCTTT CASQSRTGLNTEAFF
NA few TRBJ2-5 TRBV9 TGTGCCAGCAGCGTAGAGGAGGGGCTGGCCCAAGAGACCCAGTACTTC CASSVEEGLAQETQYF
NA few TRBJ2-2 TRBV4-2 TGTGCCAGCAGCCAAGATCACGGACAGAACACCGGGGAGCTGTTTTTT CASSQDHGQNTGELFF
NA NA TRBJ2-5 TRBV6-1 TGTGCCAGCAGTGAAGCGGCGGCGGCACAAGAGACCCAGTACTTC CASSEAAAAQETQYF
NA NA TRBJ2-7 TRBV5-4 TGTGCCAGCAGCCCTGGGGGCCGGGGAGTCTACGAGCAGTACTTC CASSPGGRGVYEQYF
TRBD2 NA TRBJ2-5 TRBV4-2 TGTGCCAGCAGCTCGAGCGGGGGGCCCCAGTACTTC CASSSSGGPQYF
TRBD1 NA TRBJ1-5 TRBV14 TGTGCCAGCAGGTCGACAGGGGGTACCCGTCAGCCCCAGCATTTT CASRSTGGTRQPQHF
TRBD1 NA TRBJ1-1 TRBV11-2 TGTGCCAGCAGCTTTCTCGACAGGGGGCCCCCTGAAGCTTTCTTT CASSFLDRGPPEAFF
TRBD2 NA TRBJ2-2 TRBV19 TGTGCCAGCAACAGACTAGCGGGGGCCGGGGAGCTGTTTTTT CASNRLAGAGELFF
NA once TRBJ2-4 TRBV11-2 TGTGCCAGCAGCTGGGGGGGGACACTTGCCAAAAACATTCAGTACTTC CASSWGGTLAKNIQYF
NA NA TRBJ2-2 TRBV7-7 TGTGCTAGCAGCTTAGCGTCAGGGGCAGGGAACACCGGGGAGCTGTTTTTT CASSLASGAGNTGELFF
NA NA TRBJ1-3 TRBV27 TGTGCCAGCATGGGGGGCTCTGGAAACACCATATATTTT CASMGGSGNTIYF
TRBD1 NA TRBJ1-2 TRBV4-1 TGCGCCAGCAGCCAAGATCTTGAAGGGGGCCGGGGCTACACCTTC CASSQDLEGGRGYTF
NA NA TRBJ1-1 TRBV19 TGTGCCAGTAGTATCCCCAGGGGCACTGAAGCTTTCTTT CASSIPRGTEAFF
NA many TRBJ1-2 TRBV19 TGTGCCAGTAGTTTAAAGGACGGGACTAACTATGGCTACACCTTC CASSLKDGTNYGYTF
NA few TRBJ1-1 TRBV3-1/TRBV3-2 TGTGCCAGCAGCCAAAAAGCAGGGTTCACTGAAGCTTTCTTT CASSQKAGFTEAFF
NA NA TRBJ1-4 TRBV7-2 TGTGCCAGCGGGAGGGCAACTAATGAAAAACTGTTTTTT CASGRATNEKLFF
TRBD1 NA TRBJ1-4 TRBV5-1 TGCGCCAGCACCCCGACAGGGGAGGTTTCAAAACTGTTTTTT CASTPTGEVSKLFF
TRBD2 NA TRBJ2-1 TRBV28 TGTGCCAGCGCAGGGACTAGCGGGAGGTCATCGTCCAATGAGCAGTTCTTC CASAGTSGRSSSNEQFF
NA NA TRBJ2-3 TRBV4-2 TGTGCCAGCAGCCAAGAGAGGCTTCGTCCAGATACGCAGTATTTT CASSQERLRPDTQYF
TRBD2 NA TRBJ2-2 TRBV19 TGTGCCAGTAGTAGGGGACTAGCGAGCACCGGGGAGCTGTTTTTT CASSRGLASTGELFF
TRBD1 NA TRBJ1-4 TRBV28 TGTGCCAGCAGTTTATCCTGGGGACAGGAGAAAAAACTGTTTTTT CASSLSWGQEKKLFF
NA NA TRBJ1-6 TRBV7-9 TGTGCCACGACGGGTGATAATTCACCCCTCCACTTT CATTGDNSPLHF
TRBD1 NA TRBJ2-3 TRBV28 TGTGCCAGCAGTTTAACCCCCGGGACAGGGGTGGGAGGCACAGATACGCAGTATTTT CASSLTPGTGVGGTDTQYF
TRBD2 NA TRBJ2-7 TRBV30 TGTGCCTGGAAGGGCGGGAGCACCTACGAGCAGTACTTC CAWKGGSTYEQYF
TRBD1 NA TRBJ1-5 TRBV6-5 TGTGCCAGCAGCCCAGGGACAGGGGTTAATCAGCCCCAGCATTTT CASSPGTGVNQPQHF
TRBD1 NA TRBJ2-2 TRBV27 TGTGCCAGCAGTTTAGCCACAGGGGGATTGGGTCACACCGGGGAGCTGTTTTTT CASSLATGGLGHTGELFF
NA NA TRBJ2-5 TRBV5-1 TGCGCCAGCAGCCACCCAGGGGAAGAGACCCAGTACTTC CASSHPGEETQYF
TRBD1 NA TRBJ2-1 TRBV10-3 TGTGCCATCAGTGACCCCAAAATTGAGGGACAGACGTTCTTC CAISDPKIEGQTFF
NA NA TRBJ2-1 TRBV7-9 TGTGCCAGCAGCTTAGGGGGCGGGACCCGTTACAATGAGCAGTTCTTC CASSLGGGTRYNEQFF
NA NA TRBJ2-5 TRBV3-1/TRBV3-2 TGTGCCAGCAGCCTCCTGGCTGGCGGAGAGACCCAGTACTTC CASSLLAGGETQYF
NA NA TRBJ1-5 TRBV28 TGTGCCAGCAGTTTTTTGGGAGATCAGCCCCAGCATTTT CASSFLGDQPQHF
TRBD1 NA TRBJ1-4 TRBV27 TGTGCCAGCAGTGGACAGGGGAGTGAAAAACTGTTTTTT CASSGQGSEKLFF
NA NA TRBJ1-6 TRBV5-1 TGCGCCAGCAGTAATACAGGGCCCCATAATTCACCCCTCCACTTT CASSNTGPHNSPLHF
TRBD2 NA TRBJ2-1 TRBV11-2 TGTGCCAGCAGCTCCGGGACTAGGTCCAATGAGCAGTTCTTC CASSSGTRSNEQFF
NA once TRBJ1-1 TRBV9 TGTGCCAGCAGCGCGACATTCATGGACACTGAAGCTTTCTTT CASSATFMDTEAFF
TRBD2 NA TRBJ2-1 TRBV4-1 TGCGCCAGCAGCCAAGTGGGACTAGCGGGAGGTCGGCAGTTCTTC CASSQVGLAGGRQFF
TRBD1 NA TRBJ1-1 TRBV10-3 TGTGCCATCAGTGACCCAGGGGGCGCGAGGACTGAAGCTTTCTTT CAISDPGGARTEAFF
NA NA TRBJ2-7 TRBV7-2 TGTGCCAGCAGCTTAGCAAGTACGGGGAGCGAGCAGTACTTC CASSLASTGSEQYF
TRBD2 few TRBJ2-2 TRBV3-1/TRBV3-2 TGTGCCAGCAGCCACGGACTAGCGGGAGCGGTCGGCACCGGGGAGCTGTTTTTT CASSHGLAGAVGTGELFF
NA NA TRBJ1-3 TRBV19 TGTGCCAGTAGTATGGCGGGGGCGACTGGAAACACCATATATTTT CASSMAGATGNTIYF
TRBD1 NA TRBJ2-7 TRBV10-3 TGTGCCACTAGGGGGACAGGATTCTACGAGCAGTACTTC CATRGTGFYEQYF
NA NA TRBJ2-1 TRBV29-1 TGCAGCGTTGTTGAGGGAAACAATGAGCAGTTCTTC CSVVEGNNEQFF
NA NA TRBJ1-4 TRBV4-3 TGCGCCAGCAGCCAAGGCCCCAAGGCAGGGCACGAAAAACTGTTTTTT CASSQGPKAGHEKLFF
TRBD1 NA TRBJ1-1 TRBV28 TGTGCCTTACAGGGGGCTAATACTGAAGCTTTCTTT CALQGANTEAFF
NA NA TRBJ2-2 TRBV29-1 TGCAGCGTTAGACAGGTTTCCGGGGAGCTGTTTTTT CSVRQVSGELFF
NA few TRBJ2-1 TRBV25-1 TGTGCCAGCAGCTTTGCAACAGGGAATGAGCAGTTCTTC CASSFATGNEQFF
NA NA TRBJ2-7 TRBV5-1 TGCGCCAGCAGCGGGGCAGGGTCGCAAGAGCCTTACGAGCAGTACTTC CASSGAGSQEPYEQYF
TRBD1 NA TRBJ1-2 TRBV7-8 TGTGCCAGCAGCTTAGGGACAGGTGGAACCGTTAACTATGGCTACACCTTC CASSLGTGGTVNYGYTF
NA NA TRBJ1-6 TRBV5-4 TGTGCCAGCAGCTCGGGACTCGAAGGCTCACCCCTCCACTTT CASSSGLEGSPLHF